These 25 T cell receptor beta chains originate from one sample sequenced in a study of sequential checkpoint blockade in melanoma. Treatment noted: randomized to nivolumab then ipilimumab (arm A) or the reverse (arm B). Only in-frame clones appear in the TCRdb table, and some are missing; sequencing was by immunoSEQ multiplex PCR. The sample has about 13,000 clones, about 72% seen once; the top ten hold roughly half. Sequencing used CD8+ T cells sorted from blood (inferred from file names), obtained from a patient given nivolumab and ipilimumab in sequence. These receptors were obtained from a human patient with melanoma. Some clones in this sample may be carry-over from other donors' samples.

This clone was seen just once. This chain joins TRBV6-6 and TRBJ1-4, with a possible D match to TRBD1 (5 bases). Trimming removed 5 bases at V and 7 bases at J, with 11 bases between. Germline V lookup: CDR1 MNHNY, CDR2 SVGAGI (reference sequence). The CDR3 loop spans 13 amino acids. The CDR3 region has the DNA TGTGCCAGCAGTAGGGGCACTCGTGAAAAACTGTTTTTT. Translation: CASSRGTREKLFF.

The rearrangement joins TRBV10-3 to TRBJ1-5; weak D call: TRBD1 (6 bases). Germline CDR1 is ENHRY and CDR2 is SYGVKD. V lost 0 bases, J lost 0 bases, and 18 bases lay in between. This CDR3 is built from 19 residues. The DNA of the CDR3 is TGTGCCATCAGTGAGTCGGGCAGGGGACCAGAATATAGCAATCAGCCCCAGCATTTT. As protein: CAISESGRGPEYSNQPQHF.

The rearrangement uses TRBV7-9 and TRBJ1-6; D unclear. V gave up 4 bases and J gave up 5 bases, with 9 bases separating them. Germline V gene sequence: CDR1 SEHNR, CDR2 FQNEAQ (reference sequence). The CDR3 sequence is 14 residues long. CDR3 sequence reads: CASSSNGNNSPLHF. CDR3 nucleotide sequence: TGTGCCAGCAGCTCGAACGGGAATAATTCACCCCTCCACTTT.

The chain joins TRBV4-3 to TRBJ2-3; D perhaps matches TRBD2 (5 bases). CDR3 length: 18 amino acids. Trimming cost V 0 bases and J 3 bases, with 19 bases left between them. Germline V gives CDR1 LGHNA, CDR2 YSLEER. In nucleotides, the CDR3 is TGCGCCAGCAGCCAAGATTTAACTCTAGCATCCTCGACAGATACGCAGTATTTT. Its translation: CASSQDLTLASSTDTQYF.

The rearrangement joins TRBV6-5 to TRBJ2-5, with D hard to call. Between the trimmed V and J ends, which lost 2 bases and 0 bases, there was a span of 4 bases. This CDR3 is built from 13 residues. The germline V gene has CDR1 MNHEY and CDR2 SVGAGI. The CDR3 region has the DNA TGTGCCAGCAGTTACCCCAACCAAGAGACCCAGTACTTC. Protein: CASSYPNQETQYF.

CDR3 residues: CASSLTSGGADTQYF. The CDR3 DNA sequence: TGTGCCAGCAGCCTGACTAGCGGGGGGGCAGATACGCAGTATTTT. The chain combines TRBV6-4 with TRBJ2-3, with 14 bases fitting TRBD2. The V and J ends lost 6 bases and 4 bases, in that order; junction bases with no gene match: 3. Germline V gene data show CDR1 as MRHNA and CDR2 as SNTAGT. The CDR3 is 15 amino acids.

The V gene is TRBV13, the J gene TRBJ1-1, with TRBD1 matching 11 bases. CDR1 is PRHDT, CDR2 FYEKMQ, per germline (reference sequence). The CDR3 spans 14 residues. The V and J ends lost 0 bases and 10 bases, in that order; junction bases with no gene match: 4. CDR3 loop: CASSLGDRGRVAFF. The CDR3, as DNA: TGTGCCAGCAGCTTAGGGGACAGGGGGCGGGTAGCTTTCTTT.

The chain couples TRBV4-3 to TRBJ1-3; D gene unclear. This CDR3 spans 15 amino acids. V was pared by 0 bases and J by 0 bases, with 6 bases between. Germline V gene data show CDR1 as LGHNA and CDR2 as YSLEER. CDR3 sequence: CASSQDLTSGNTIYF. CDR3 sequence (DNA): TGCGCCAGCAGCCAAGATCTAACCTCTGGAAACACCATATATTTT.

The chain is built from TRBV6-5 and TRBJ2-2, with 9 positions matching TRBD2. The CDR3 runs 14 residues. Germline V CDR1 and CDR2: MNHEY, SVGAGI. The V gene end was trimmed by 8 bases and the J gene end by 7 bases; junction bases not matched to a gene: 8. CDR3 sequence reads: CASYPAGGIGELFF. Written as DNA, the CDR3 is TGTGCCAGCTATCCAGCGGGGGGTATCGGGGAGCTGTTTTTT.

In its sample, this clone was seen once. The chain carries TRBV5-1 and TRBJ2-1; 8 nucleotides line up with TRBD2. CDR1 and CDR2 (germline): SGHRS, YFSETQ. V lost 0 bases and J lost 3; bases outside the gene matches: 5. This CDR3 has 16 residues. The CDR3 protein is CASSLASGRHYNEQFF. CDR3 nucleotide sequence: TGCGCCAGCAGCTTGGCTAGCGGGCGCCACTACAATGAGCAGTTCTTC.

By frequency in the sample, this clone is medium-sized. J is TRBJ1-3 and V is TRBV19; D call uncertain. Trimming left V 8 bases short and J 0 bases short, with 14 bases between. The CDR3 spans 15 residues. CDR1 and CDR2 from the germline V gene are LNHDA and SQIVND (reference sequence). DNA of the CDR3: TGTGCCAGTGCCACCCTCGACACCTCTGGAAACACCATATATTTT. Encoded protein: CASATLDTSGNTIYF.

This chain uses TRBV7-9 with TRBJ1-1, with 8 bases matching TRBD1. This CDR3 comprises 19 residues. Trimming cost V 5 bases and J 0 bases; bases outside gene matches: 17. In germline, CDR1 is SEHNR, CDR2 FQNEAQ (reference sequence). CDR3: CASSPSGRTGKRMNTEAFF. CDR3 nucleotides: TGTGCCAGCAGCCCTAGCGGTCGGACAGGGAAGAGGATGAACACTGAAGCTTTCTTT.

The rearrangement joins TRBV28 to TRBJ1-2, with D perhaps TRBD1 (5 bases). The CDR3 is made up of 19 amino acids. CDR1 is MDHEN, CDR2 SYDVKM, per germline. Trimming cost V 8 bases and J 3 bases, with 31 bases left between them. In DNA, the CDR3 is TGTGCCAGCGTCCTCCATCCGGGGGAGCCCTCTCGCCTATACTATGGCTACACCTTC. It specifies CASVLHPGEPSRLYYGYTF.

This clone was seen more than once but under ten times. This rearrangement joins TRBV4-2 to TRBJ2-7; D may be TRBD1 (6 bases). The V gene lost 0 bases and the J gene lost 3 bases, with 12 bases spanning the gap. CDR3 length: 15 amino acids. Per germline, CDR1 LGHNA and CDR2 YNFKEQ. CDR3 loop: CASSQEMSGDYEQYF. Written as DNA, the CDR3 is TGTGCCAGCAGCCAAGAGATGTCAGGGGACTACGAGCAGTACTTC.

V usage is TRBV7-8 and J usage is TRBJ2-4, with 10 nucleotides matching TRBD1. CDR1 and CDR2 (germline): SGHVS, FQNEAQ. The trim removed 3 bases at V and 4 bases at J, leaving 6 bases unmatched. The CDR3 consists of 16 residues. CDR3 in DNA: TGTGCCAGCAGCTTGCCCCGGGACAGGGGAAAAAACATTCAGTACTTC. Its protein product is CASSLPRDRGKNIQYF.

The chain is built from TRBV7-8 and TRBJ2-7; D perhaps matches TRBD1 (6 bases). V was pared by 3 bases and J by 0 bases, with 9 bases between. The CDR3 loop spans 14 amino acids. Germline lookup yields CDR1 SGHVS and CDR2 FQNEAQ. This CDR3 reads CASSFRQASYEQYF. The CDR3 DNA reads as TGTGCCAGCAGCTTCAGACAGGCCTCCTACGAGCAGTACTTC. The full variable domain, rest sourced from reference TRBV7-8 and TRBJ2-7, is GAGVSQSPRYKVAKRGQDVALRCDPISGHVSLFWYQQALGQGPEFLTYFQNEAQLDKSGLPSDRFFAERPEGSVSTLKIQRTQQEDSAVYLCASSFRQASYEQYFGPGTRLTVT.

The CDR3, as DNA: TGTGCCAGCAGTGACCCTTGGGACAGGGGCTACGAGCAGTACTTC. As protein: CASSDPWDRGYEQYF. The genes are TRBV2 and TRBJ2-7; 10 bases fit TRBD1. The CDR3 totals 15 residues. Looked up from germline, CDR1 is SNHLY and CDR2 is FYNNEI. Trimming at V came to 3 bases and at J to 3 bases, leaving 5 bases not matched to a gene.

The V and J genes are TRBV5-6 and TRBJ1-6; 7 nucleotides agree with TRBD1. The ends lost 0 bases at V and 9 bases at J; junction bases unmatched: 6. This CDR3 contains 15 residues. Germline loops: CDR1 SGHDT, CDR2 YYEEEE. CDR3 in DNA: TGTGCCAGCAGCTTGGCCGACAGGGTGGGTTCACCCCTCCACTTT. This gives the protein CASSLADRVGSPLHF.

This chain links TRBV27 with TRBJ2-3, with 10 nucleotides matching TRBD1. The length of the CDR3 is 15 residues. Germline V gene sequence: CDR1 MNHEY, CDR2 SMNVEV (reference sequence). The junction had 4 bases not matched to a gene; V was cut back by 5 bases and J by 2 bases. CDR3 residues: CASSGGQGFTDTQYF. CDR3 DNA: TGTGCCAGCAGTGGGGGACAGGGGTTCACAGATACGCAGTATTTT.

The rearrangement links TRBV10-3 to TRBJ2-1; D is undetermined. In germline, CDR1 is ENHRY, CDR2 SYGVKD. The V end lost 7 bases, the J end lost 1 base, and 17 bases lay between the germline ends. The CDR3 spans 16 residues. The CDR3 nucleotides read TGTGCCATCAACGGAGATTTATCTAGTTCCTACAATGAGCAGTTCTTC. Translating it yields CAINGDLSSSYNEQFF.

This chain joins TRBV10-3 and TRBJ1-2; D may be TRBD1 (5 bases). Trimming shortened V by 3 bases and J by 1 base, and 12 bases separated the two germline ends. Germline CDR1 and CDR2: ENHRY and SYGVKD. This CDR3 is 15 amino acids long. CDR3 sequence reads: CAISDPTTVNYGYTF. In DNA form, the CDR3 reads TGTGCCATCAGTGACCCAACGACAGTTAACTATGGCTACACCTTC.

The rearrangement links TRBV7-9 to TRBJ2-7; perhaps TRBD1 as D (5 bases). The V end was cut by 5 bases, the J end by 5 bases, with 19 bases between. The V gene's germline CDR1 is SEHNR and CDR2 FQNEAQ (reference sequence). CDR3 size: 15 residues. The CDR3 loop is CASSPIDRRLHEQYF. CDR3 in DNA: TGTGCCAGCAGCCCTATCGACAGACGGCTACACGAGCAGTACTTC. The variable domain in full, completed from reference TRBV7-9 and TRBJ2-7, reads DTGVSQNPRHKITKRGQNVTFRCDPISEHNRLYWYRQTLGQGPEFLTYFQNEAQLEKSRLLSDRFSAERPKGSFSTLEIQRTEQGDSAMYLCASSPIDRRLHEQYFGPGTRLTVT.

This chain uses TRBV4-3 with TRBJ1-6; D not certain. The germline V gene has CDR1 LGHNA and CDR2 YSLEER. CDR3 length: 16 residues. The ends were cut back, 2 bases at V and 7 bases at J, with 15 bases in the middle. The CDR3 sequence: CASSQPRTGSNSPLHF. For the CDR3, the DNA is TGCGCCAGCAGCCAACCCCGGACGGGATCGAATTCACCCCTCCACTTT.

There are a few counts of this clone. CDR3 nucleotide sequence: TGTGCCAGCAGCCAACCGGTGGACAGCGCCTATAACTATGGCTACACCTTC. Translated: CASSQPVDSAYNYGYTF. J is TRBJ1-2 and V is TRBV7-9; D may be TRBD1 (6 bases). CDR1 is SEHNR, CDR2 FQNEAQ, per germline (reference sequence). The CDR3 has 17 amino acids. The germline V and J ends were trimmed by 5 bases and 1 base, with 20 bases remaining between them.

The gene calls are TRBV7-2 and TRBJ1-2; possibly TRBD1 for D (5 bases). Trimming left V 4 bases short and J 8 bases short, with 20 bases between. Germline V gives CDR1 SGHTA, CDR2 FQGNSA. The CDR3 consists of 15 residues. CDR3 bases: TGTGCCAGCAGCTCTGCCAGGGATGTTCCAATAGGCTACACCTTC. This translates into CASSSARDVPIGYTF.